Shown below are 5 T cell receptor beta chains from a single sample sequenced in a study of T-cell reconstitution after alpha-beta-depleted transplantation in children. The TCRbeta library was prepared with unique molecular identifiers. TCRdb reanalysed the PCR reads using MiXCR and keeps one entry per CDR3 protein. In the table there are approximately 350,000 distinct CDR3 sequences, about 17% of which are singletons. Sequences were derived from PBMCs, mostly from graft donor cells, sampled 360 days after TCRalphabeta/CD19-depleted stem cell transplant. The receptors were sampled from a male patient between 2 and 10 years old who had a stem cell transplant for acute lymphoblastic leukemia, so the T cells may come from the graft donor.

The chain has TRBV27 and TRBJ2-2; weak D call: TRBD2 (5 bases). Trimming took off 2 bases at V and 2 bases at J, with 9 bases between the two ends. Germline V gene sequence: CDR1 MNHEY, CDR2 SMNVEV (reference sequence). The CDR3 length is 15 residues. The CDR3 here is CASSLSGPNTGELFF. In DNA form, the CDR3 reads TGTGCCAGCAGTTTAAGCGGACCCAACACCGGGGAGCTGTTTTTT.

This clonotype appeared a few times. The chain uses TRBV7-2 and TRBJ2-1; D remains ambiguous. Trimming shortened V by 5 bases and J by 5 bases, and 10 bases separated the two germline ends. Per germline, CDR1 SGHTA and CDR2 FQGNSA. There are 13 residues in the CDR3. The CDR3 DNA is TGTGCCAGCAGCGACCCCCTCCACAATGAGCAGTTCTTC. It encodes CASSDPLHNEQFF.

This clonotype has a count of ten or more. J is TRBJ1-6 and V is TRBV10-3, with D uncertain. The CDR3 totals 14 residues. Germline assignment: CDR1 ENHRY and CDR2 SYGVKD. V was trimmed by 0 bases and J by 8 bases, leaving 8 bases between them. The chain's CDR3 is CAISESVRDSPLHF. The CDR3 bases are TGTGCCATCAGTGAGTCAGTCCGCGATTCACCCCTCCACTTT.

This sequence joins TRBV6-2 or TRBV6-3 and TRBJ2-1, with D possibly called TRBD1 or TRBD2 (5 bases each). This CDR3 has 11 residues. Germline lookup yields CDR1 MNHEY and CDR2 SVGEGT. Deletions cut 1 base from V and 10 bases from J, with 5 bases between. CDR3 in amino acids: CASSYWGEQFF. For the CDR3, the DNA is TGTGCCAGCAGTTACTGGGGGGAGCAGTTCTTC.

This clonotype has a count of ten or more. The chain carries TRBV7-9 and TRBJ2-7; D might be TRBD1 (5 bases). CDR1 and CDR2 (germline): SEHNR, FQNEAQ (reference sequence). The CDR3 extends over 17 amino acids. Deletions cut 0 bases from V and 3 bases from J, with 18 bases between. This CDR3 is CASSLAWAGMIDYEQYF. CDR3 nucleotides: TGTGCCAGCAGCTTAGCGTGGGCAGGGATGATTGACTACGAGCAGTACTTC.